The 24 T cell receptor beta chains below come from one sample, sequenced in a study of blood T cell repertoires in COVID-19. The method was immunoSEQ multiplex PCR; TCRdb's version includes in-frame clones alone and lacks a portion of them. This sample has 340,000 or so clones; around 83% occur once, and the top ten carry around 3%. Sequencing was done on a sample of peripheral blood. The receptors originated from a man aged 25-45 years with active or convalescent COVID-19.

The J gene is TRBJ1-6, the V gene TRBV18; 7 nucleotides align to TRBD1. The CDR3 consists of 14 residues. Germline V lookup: CDR1 KGHSH, CDR2 LQKENI. The junction had 7 bases not matched to a gene; V was cut back by 5 bases and J by 9 bases. The CDR3 is CASSFDREVSPLHF. For the CDR3, the DNA is TGTGCCAGCTCATTCGACAGGGAGGTTTCACCCCTCCACTTT.

This clone was seen only a few times. J is TRBJ2-7 and V is TRBV10-3; D unclear. Trimming took 6 bases from V and 2 from J, leaving 14 bases between them. Germline CDR1 is ENHRY and CDR2 is SYGVKD. The CDR3 is made up of 14 amino acids. In nucleotides, the CDR3 is TGTGCCATCAGAGAACGGCAGGCCCCCTACGAGCAGTACTTC. It codes for CAIRERQAPYEQYF.

The CDR3: CASSLAAAGGRSSYEQYF. CDR3 coding DNA: TGTGCCAGCAGCTTAGCGGCAGCGGGGGGAAGGAGCTCCTACGAGCAGTACTTC. This chain uses TRBV7-2 with TRBJ2-7, with TRBD2 identical over 9 bases. V gave up 0 bases and J gave up 0 bases; unmatched junction bases: 9. The CDR3 consists of 18 residues. Germline values: CDR1 SGHTA, CDR2 FQGNSA.

The chain has TRBV27 and TRBJ2-1; a possible D gene is TRBD2 (6 bases). The CDR3 loop spans 15 amino acids. With 6 bases removed from V and 4 bases from J, the gap between germline ends came to 16 bases. Germline values: CDR1 MNHEY, CDR2 SMNVEV (reference sequence). The CDR3 region is CASSPAGLSYNEQFF. DNA for the CDR3: TGTGCCAGCAGCCCCGCGGGATTATCTTACAATGAGCAGTTCTTC.

This sequence joins TRBV19 and TRBJ1-3, with 7 nucleotides matching TRBD1. CDR1 and CDR2 (germline): LNHDA, SQIVND (reference sequence). Losses at the gene ends were 7 bases for V and 0 bases for J; bases not matched to a gene: 12. CDR3 length equals 17 residues. CDR3 sequence: CASIAGTVDYSGNTIYF. CDR3 coding DNA: TGTGCCAGTATTGCTGGGACAGTTGATTACTCTGGAAACACCATATATTTT.

Worth noting for this clone: A much bigger clone sits one base away, suggesting this may be a read error. The chain uses TRBV7-6 and TRBJ2-5, with D maybe TRBD1 (6 bases). The CDR3 covers 13 residues. Trimming cost V 1 base and J 5 bases, with 8 bases left between them. Per germline, CDR1 SGHVS and CDR2 FNYEAQ. The CDR3 region has the DNA TGTGCCAGCAGCTTAGTGCAGGGGGAGACCCAGTACTTC. This sequence encodes CASSLVQGETQYF.

The genes are TRBV5-1 and TRBJ2-7; no clear D. Trimming cost V 1 base and J 5 bases, with 10 bases left between them. Germline CDR1 SGHRS, CDR2 YFSETQ. The CDR3 runs to 13 residues. The CDR3 here is CASSLPGTDEQYF. The CDR3 DNA reads as TGCGCCAGCAGCTTGCCAGGTACGGACGAGCAGTACTTC.

V usage is TRBV30 and J usage is TRBJ1-4, with 10 bases lining up with TRBD1. The CDR3 sequence is 13 residues long. Germline CDR1 is GTSNPN and CDR2 is SVGIG (reference sequence). V shed 3 bases, J shed 5 bases, and the junction held 0 bases outside the gene matches. The DNA of the CDR3 is TGTGCCTGGAGGGGACAGGGGAATGAAAAACTGTTTTTT. Translation gives CAWRGQGNEKLFF.

The CDR3 DNA sequence: TGTGCCAGCAGCCGTGGCGGGATACCCTTCGCCTCTGGGGCCAACGTCCTGACTTTC. Its protein is CASSRGGIPFASGANVLTF. The V call is TRBV28, the J call TRBJ2-6; possibly TRBD2 for D (6 bases). CDR1 is MDHEN, CDR2 SYDVKM, per germline. CDR3 length: 19 amino acids. V was shortened by 6 bases and J by 0 bases, with 21 bases between the two germline ends.

As regards this clone: Mismatch with germline at one junction end may stem from a read error. The chain couples TRBV30 to TRBJ2-7, with 7 bases fitting TRBD2. The V gene's germline CDR1 is GTSNPN and CDR2 SVGIG (reference sequence). The length of the CDR3 is 12 residues. The CDR3 here is CAWSAGGRGRLF. DNA of the CDR3: TGTGCCTGGAGTGCCGGTGGTCGCGGGAGATTATTC.

This rearrangement joins TRBV4-3 to TRBJ2-1, with 8 bases lining up with TRBD2. Germline CDR1 is LGHNA and CDR2 is YSLEER. After removal of 0 bases from V and 5 bases from J, the junction contained 3 bases not matched to a gene. The CDR3 has 15 amino acids. The CDR3 coding sequence is TGCGCCAGCAGCCAAGACAGCGGGAGTAACAATGAGCAGTTCTTC. Its translation is CASSQDSGSNNEQFF.

V is TRBV4-1 and J is TRBJ1-5; TRBD1 matches 9 bases. Germline CDR1 reads MGHRA; CDR2 reads YSYEKL. Losses at the gene ends were 0 bases for V and 6 bases for J; bases not matched to a gene: 3. The CDR3 length is 15 residues. CDR3 in DNA: TGCGCCAGCAGCCAAGAAGGGACAGGGACTCAGCCCCAGCATTTT. It is translated as CASSQEGTGTQPQHF.

The rearrangement uses TRBV5-1 and TRBJ1-2; D is perhaps TRBD1 (5 bases). Germline V gene lookup returns CDR1 SGHRS and CDR2 YFSETQ. V was cut by 4 bases and J by 3 bases, with 13 bases left in between. This CDR3 spans 14 amino acids. CDR3 coding DNA: TGCGCCAGCAGCCTAACGCAGGGTGACTATGGCTACACCTTC. Translated, it gives CASSLTQGDYGYTF.

CDR3 sequence: CASSLRQGTPGYTF. DNA for the CDR3: TGTGCCAGCAGCTTAAGACAGGGGACTCCTGGCTACACCTTC. The V gene is TRBV7-2, the J gene TRBJ1-2; 8 positions agree with TRBD1. The V segment lost 2 bases and the J segment 7 bases; nucleotides outside the gene matches: 6. The CDR3 totals 14 residues. CDR1 is SGHTA, CDR2 FQGNSA, per germline.

This clone has just one count. V and J are TRBV9 and TRBJ1-2; D not certain. Looked up from germline, CDR1 is SGDLS and CDR2 is YYNGEE. The V and J ends lost 3 bases and 8 bases respectively, with 14 bases between them. The CDR3 is made up of 13 amino acids. CDR3 loop: CASSGTQFGGYTF. The CDR3 bases are TGTGCCAGCAGCGGAACCCAATTCGGGGGCTACACCTTC.

CDR3 sequence reads: CASRLSASGRVRYEQYF. CDR3 coding DNA: TGTGCAAGTCGCTTATCCGCTAGCGGGAGGGTTCGATACGAGCAGTACTTC. The chain couples TRBV12-2 to TRBJ2-7; the DNA was not compared with TRBD2, the D call given in the table. TRBV12-2 is annotated as a pseudogene. The CDR3 spans 17 residues.

The chain links TRBV6-5 to TRBJ2-5; 8 bases align to TRBD1. V shed 6 bases, J shed 5 bases, and the junction held 8 bases outside the gene matches. Per the germline V gene, CDR1 is MNHEY and CDR2 is SVGAGI. The CDR3 is 14 amino acids. CDR3 coding DNA: TGTGCCAGCAGGGGCTCAGGGGGCGTGGAGACCCAGTACTTC. This gives the protein CASRGSGGVETQYF.

The chain has TRBV3-1 (or the pseudogene TRBV3-2) and TRBJ2-7; 10 positions match TRBD1. This CDR3 region has 15 residues. Germline assignment: CDR1 LGHDT and CDR2 YNNKEL (reference sequence). Germline trimming cut 4 bases from V and 2 bases from J; bases unmatched to any gene: 5. The CDR3 region has the DNA TGTGCCAGCAGCCCCCGGACAGGGGGAGCCTACGAGCAGTACTTC. This translates into CASSPRTGGAYEQYF.

The chain is built from TRBV4-1 and TRBJ2-7; TRBD1 aligns across 8 bases. The CDR3 loop spans 15 amino acids. The V gene end was trimmed by 2 bases and the J gene end by 5 bases; junction bases not matched to a gene: 8. Per germline, CDR1 MGHRA and CDR2 YSYEKL. The DNA of the CDR3 is TGCGCCAGCAGCCAAACAGGGGGGAAATGGAACGAGCAGTACTTC. Protein: CASSQTGGKWNEQYF.

The chain is built from TRBV11-2 and TRBJ2-1; 10 positions agree with TRBD2. V shed 3 bases and J 10 bases; nucleotides not matched to a gene: 12. The germline CDR1 and CDR2 sequences are SGHAT and FQNNGV. The CDR3 runs 16 residues. The CDR3 coding sequence is TGTGCCAGCAGCTTGGGTCTCTGGACTAGCGGTCCCGAGCAGTTCTTC. This codes for CASSLGLWTSGPEQFF.

The chain combines TRBV11-3 with TRBJ1-1; D uncertain. Germline CDR1 SGHNT, CDR2 YENEEA. V was pared by 5 bases and J by 3 bases, with 10 bases between. The CDR3 is 13 residues long. This CDR3 is CASSLNGYTEAFF. In DNA, the CDR3 is TGTGCCAGCAGCCTTAACGGGTACACTGAAGCTTTCTTT.

This sequence joins TRBV4-1 and TRBJ1-6; no reliable D call. Germline V CDR1 and CDR2: MGHRA, YSYEKL. Trimming removed 0 bases from V and 7 bases from J, with 7 bases in between. The CDR3 is made up of 14 amino acids. The CDR3 sequence is CASSQERENSPLHF. CDR3 nucleotide sequence: TGCGCCAGCAGCCAAGAAAGGGAGAATTCACCCCTCCACTTT.

The CDR3 DNA reads TGTGCCAGCAGCCCGCGCGACTCAGTGGGGCACACAGATACGCAGTATTTT. Protein product: CASSPRDSVGHTDTQYF. The chain recombines TRBV3-1 (or the pseudogene TRBV3-2) with TRBJ2-3; TRBD1 is a possible D gene (5 bases). Trimming removed 4 bases from V and 2 bases from J, with 19 bases in between. This CDR3 is built from 17 residues. CDR1 is LGHDT, CDR2 YNNKEL, per germline (reference sequence).

This clone was seen once. The chain recombines TRBV7-9 with TRBJ1-2, with D possibly TRBD1 on 5 matching bases. This CDR3 spans 14 amino acids. Trimming shortened V by 2 bases and J by 3 bases, and 10 bases separated the two germline ends. The germline CDR1 and CDR2 sequences are SEHNR and FQNEAQ (reference sequence). The CDR3 is CASSLLGVDYGYTF. CDR3 DNA sequence: TGTGCCAGCAGCTTATTAGGGGTTGACTATGGCTACACCTTC.